This T cell receptor beta chain is from a study of regulatory T cells in long-lasting Graves disease. Study-level points and caveats: TRBV28, TRBJ1-2 and TRBJ2-5 emerged as the favored segments in persistent disease.

The V gene's germline CDR1 is SEHNR and CDR2 FQNEAQ (reference sequence). The CDR3 has 15 residues. V was pared by 5 bases and J by 7 bases, with 7 bases of the junction left unmatched. This clonotype was picked up many times. Its target is unknown. Indicated time point: newly diagnosed GD, antithyroid drugs for less than 3 months. The TCR library was prepared using RNA isolated from PBMCs. Researchers made TCR beta libraries by using iRepertoire HTBI primers and running Arm-PCR on CDR3 regions. TCRdb analysed the multiplex PCR reads with MiXCR anew, one entry per CDR3 protein. The sample consists of about 210,000 distinct CDR3 sequences, roughly a fifth of them appearing once. The same specimen was also included in a second study, on T cells in Graves' hyperthyroidism and ophthalmopathy. From that study: The HTBI primer set was used in a first-round RT-PCR of the TCR CDR3. Onset of ophthalmopathy came a median 6.5 months after the model predicted it.

Sequenced here: peripheral blood mononuclear cells (PBMCs), sampled at new diagnosis, from a patient treated with antithyroid drugs. The rearrangement links TRBV7-9 to TRBJ1-6; TRBD1 agrees at 8 bases. The clonotype was recovered from a woman aged 25 to 45 with Graves disease. The CDR3 protein is CASSPDRAGNSPLHF. The CDR3 coding sequence is TGTGCCAGCAGCCCGGACAGGGCAGGCAATTCACCCCTCCACTTT.